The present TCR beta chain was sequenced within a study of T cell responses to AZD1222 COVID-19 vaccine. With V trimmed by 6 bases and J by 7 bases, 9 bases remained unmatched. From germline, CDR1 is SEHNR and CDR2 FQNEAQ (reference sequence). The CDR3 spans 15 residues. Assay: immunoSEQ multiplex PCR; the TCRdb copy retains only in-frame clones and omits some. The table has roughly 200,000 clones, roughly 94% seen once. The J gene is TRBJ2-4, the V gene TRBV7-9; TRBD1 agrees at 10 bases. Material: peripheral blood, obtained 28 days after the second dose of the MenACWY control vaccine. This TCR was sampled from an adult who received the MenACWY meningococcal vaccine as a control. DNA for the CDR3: TGTGCCAGCAGTCTGACAGGGGGCCGGTACAACATTCAGTACTTC. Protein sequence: CASSLTGGRYNIQYF. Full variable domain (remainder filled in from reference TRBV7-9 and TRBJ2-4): DTGVSQNPRHKITKRGQNVTFRCDPISEHNRLYWYRQTLGQGPEFLTYFQNEAQLEKSRLLSDRFSAERPKGSFSTLEIQRTEQGDSAMYLCASSLTGGRYNIQYFGAGTRLSVL.